This T cell receptor (beta chain) was identified in a study of T cells in Graves' hyperthyroidism and ophthalmopathy. Amplified regions were TCR beta CDR3 sequences from RNA transcripts. HTBI primers drove first-round RT-PCR of the TCR CDR3. TCRdb itself ran the multiplex PCR reads through MiXCR, one entry per CDR3 protein. Of over 450,000 distinct CDR3 sequences listed, 13% to 15% are singletons. This clonotype was observed many times. This CDR3 spans 16 amino acids. V was pared by 6 bases and J by 1 base, with 16 bases between. This chain uses TRBV12-3 or TRBV12-4 with TRBJ2-1; tentative D call: TRBD1 (7 bases). The material sequenced was blood. This sequence originates from a young woman with Graves' hyperthyroidism. The DNA for the CDR3 is TGTGCCAGCAGATCTCAGGGGGACTCATCCTACAATGAGCAGTTCTTC. Translated, it gives CASRSQGDSSYNEQFF.